This T cell receptor beta chain was captured by sequencing in a study of blood T cell repertoires in COVID-19. About the research overall: There were acute and convalescent COVID-19 samples, and they came from the United States, Italy and Spain. PBMCs, B-cell-depleted T cells, or T cells were the source of the cDNA or gDNA that made up the material.

In the authors' workflow: Amplified reference gene primers provided the basis for estimating nucleated cell counts. Clones were sequenced by immunoSEQ multiplex PCR, and TCRdb holds only the in-frame ones, with some missing. The DNA gave D and trimming, while V, J and clone size come from that table. The sample carries over 200,000 clones, roughly 84% recorded once. The CDR3 consists of 14 residues. CDR1 and CDR2 from the germline V gene are SGHAT and FQNNGV. J gave up 5 bases and V 5 bases, and 7 bases lay outside the gene matches. This TCR was recovered from a middle-aged man with active or convalescent COVID-19. This sequence joins TRBV11-2 and TRBJ2-5, with 8 positions matching TRBD2. The source material was peripheral blood. CDR3 amino acids: CASSPSGSAETQYF. The DNA for the CDR3 is TGTGCCAGCAGCCCCAGCGGGAGCGCCGAGACCCAGTACTTC.